This T cell receptor (beta chain) came from a study of cytotoxic CD8 clonotypes in ibrutinib-treated CLL. Study-level background: Patients attained about 24 partial and 2 complete responses; at median approximately 64 months, 14 remained remitted while around twelve progressed. Study observations and caveats: Elevated clonality accompanied ibrutinib response, with a return toward baseline values at progression. The clonality rise at ibrutinib response reflected private clonotype expansion.

This table comes from immunoSEQ multiplex PCR, and its TCRdb copy is limited to in-frame clones, with some not included. This sample yields around 140,000 clones, of which about 76% are seen a single time; about 5% belongs to the top ten. Trimming removed 4 bases from V and 6 bases from J; junction bases left unmatched: 11. CDR1 and CDR2 (germline): LGHNA, YNFKEQ. The length of the CDR3 is 15 residues. Only one count was recorded for this clone. The antigen is undetermined. The receptor's source is a human donor with chronic lymphocytic leukemia. The gene calls are TRBV4-2 and TRBJ2-7, with 8 bases identical to TRBD2. The specimen was PBMCs, collected after 24 months of ibrutinib treatment. The CDR3 region is CASSPPGSGSGEQYF. The CDR3 coding sequence is TGTGCCAGCAGCCCCCCGGGGAGCGGGAGTGGCGAGCAGTACTTC.